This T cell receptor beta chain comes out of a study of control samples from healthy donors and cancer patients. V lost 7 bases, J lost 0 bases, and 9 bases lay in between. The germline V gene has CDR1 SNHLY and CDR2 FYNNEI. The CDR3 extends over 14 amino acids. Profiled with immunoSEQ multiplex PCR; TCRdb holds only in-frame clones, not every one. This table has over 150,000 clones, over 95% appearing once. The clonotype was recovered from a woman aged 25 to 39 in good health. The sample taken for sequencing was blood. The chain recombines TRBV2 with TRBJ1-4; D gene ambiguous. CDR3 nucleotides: TGTGCCAGCAAGCCAGCGACAACTAATGAAAAACTGTTTTTT. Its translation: CASKPATTNEKLFF. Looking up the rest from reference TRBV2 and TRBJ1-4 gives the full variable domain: EPEVTQTPSHQVTQMGQEVILRCVPISNHLYFYWYRQILGQKVEFLVSFYNNEISEKSEIFDDQFSVERPDGSNFTLKIRSTKLEDSAMYFCASKPATTNEKLFFGSGTQLSVL.